A selection of T cell receptor beta chains follows, all from one sample in a study of blood T cell repertoires in COVID-19. The protocol was immunoSEQ multiplex PCR, while the TCRdb copy is restricted to in-frame clones and leaves out a portion. The sample contains hundreds of thousands of clones, about 86% of which appear only once. Sequencing input: peripheral blood. These receptors all stem from a young woman who had recovered from COVID-19. Each CDR3 is given with its conserved first and last residue. D genes are given only for firm matches. Not every row has a clone size; where given, it reads once, few, many or a size class.

d_call,j_call,v_call,clone_size,cdr3_aa,cdr3_nt
-,TRBJ2-1,TRBV27,many,CASSSTAVGQFF,TGTGCCAGCAGTTCCACAGCGGTAGGGCAGTTCTTC
-,TRBJ1-5,TRBV18,-,CASSPKSDQPQHF,TGTGCCAGCTCACCAAAATCAGATCAGCCCCAGCATTTT
-,TRBJ1-1,TRBV28,-,CASYSTMNTEAFF,TGTGCCAGCTACAGTACCATGAACACTGAAGCTTTCTTT
-,TRBJ2-1,TRBV27,-,CASSLRNRDNEQFF,TGTGCCAGCAGTTTAAGGAACCGGGACAATGAGCAGTTCTTC
-,TRBJ2-3,TRBV14,-,CASSQPTGSGTDTQYF,TGTGCCAGCAGCCAACCGACAGGCTCTGGCACAGATACGCAGTATTTT
TRBD1,TRBJ2-7,TRBV5-1,-,CASSLTGGDEQYF,TGCGCCAGCAGCCTAACAGGGGGCGACGAGCAGTACTTC
TRBD1,TRBJ2-7,TRBV10-2,-,CATREHGFRDRVYEQYF,TGCGCCACCAGGGAGCATGGATTCCGGGACAGAGTCTACGAGCAGTACTTC
-,TRBJ2-5,TRBV6-5,-,CASSSTPAVGTQYF,TGTGCCAGCAGTTCGACCCCTGCGGTCGGGACCCAGTACTTC
-,TRBJ2-1,TRBV4-3,-,CASSQDLGHYNEQFF,TGCGCCAGCAGCCAAGACTTGGGCCATTACAATGAGCAGTTCTTC
TRBD1,TRBJ2-7,TRBV7-3,-,CASSLRGQGYEQYF,TGTGCCAGCAGCTTACGGGGACAGGGCTACGAGCAGTACTTC
-,TRBJ2-1,TRBV20-1,-,CSARSGNEQFF,TGCAGTGCTAGGTCGGGGAATGAGCAGTTCTTC
-,TRBJ2-7,TRBV6-5,-,CASSYSFTDSYEQYF,TGTGCCAGCAGTTACTCGTTCACAGACTCCTACGAGCAGTACTTC
-,TRBJ2-3,TRBV12-3/TRBV12-4,-,CASSPRDEDTQYF,TGTGCCAGCAGTCCCCGAGATGAGGATACGCAGTATTTT
-,TRBJ1-1,TRBV5-5,-,CASSLLTGGRAEAFF,TGTGCCAGCAGTCTATTGACCGGAGGGAGGGCTGAAGCTTTCTTT
-,TRBJ2-7,TRBV6-2/TRBV6-3,-,CASSYVPYEQYF,TGTGCCAGCAGTTATGTCCCGTACGAGCAGTACTTC
TRBD1,TRBJ2-2,TRBV24-1,-,CATGDRGGGTGELFF,TGTGCCACCGGGGACAGGGGTGGAGGAACCGGGGAGCTGTTTTTT
-,TRBJ2-2,TRBV6-6,-,CATPVDRTNTGELFF,TGTGCCACTCCCGTAGACAGAACGAACACCGGGGAGCTGTTTTTT
TRBD1,TRBJ1-2,TRBV11-2,-,CASTAGQGSGYTF,TGTGCCAGCACCGCCGGACAGGGGAGTGGCTACACCTTC
-,TRBJ2-7,TRBV6-5,-,CASSYLGSPYEQYF,TGTGCCAGCAGTTATCTGGGCAGTCCCTACGAGCAGTACTTC
TRBD2,TRBJ2-1,TRBV10-3,-,CAITPGTSGRVNEQFF,TGTGCCATCACCCCCGGGACTAGCGGGAGGGTCAATGAGCAGTTCTTC